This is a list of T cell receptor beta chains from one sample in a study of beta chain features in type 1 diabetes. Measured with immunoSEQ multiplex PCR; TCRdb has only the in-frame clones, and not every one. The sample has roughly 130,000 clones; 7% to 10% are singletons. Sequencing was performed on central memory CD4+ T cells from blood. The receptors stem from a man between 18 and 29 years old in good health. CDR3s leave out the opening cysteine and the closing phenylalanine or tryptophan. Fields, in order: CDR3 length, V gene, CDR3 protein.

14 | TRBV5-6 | ASSFGLAGFTGELF
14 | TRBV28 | ASSLSRMEIAGGYT
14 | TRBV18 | ASSPSGTLTFYEQY
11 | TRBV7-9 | ASSFLGQAPLH
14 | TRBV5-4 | ASRPSGGLLQETQY
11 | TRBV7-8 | ASSSMNTGELF
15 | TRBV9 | ASSPGVEWMGANVLT
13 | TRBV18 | ASSPSGSKNSPLH
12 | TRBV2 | ASKNQGTTGELF
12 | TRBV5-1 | ASSLVNLSDEQY
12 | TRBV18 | ASSADRGAYEQY
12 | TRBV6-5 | ASSPRGQGEKLF
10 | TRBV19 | ASNLGDQPQH
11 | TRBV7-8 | ASGRQASIIQY
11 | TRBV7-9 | ASSLVTGSEQY
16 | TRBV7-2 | ASSLPGLAGGSYNEQF
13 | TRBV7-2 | ASSLRPSGVDEQF
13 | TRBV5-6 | ASSLGTGGRNEQF
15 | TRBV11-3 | ASSLGGQSSSYNEQF
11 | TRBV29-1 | SVVSSMGAQQY
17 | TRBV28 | ASSLTHRPVGGLYNEQF
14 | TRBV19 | ASRAGGSSYNSPLH
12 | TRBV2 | ASSEDRVWGEQF
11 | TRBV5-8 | ASSFNRGDGYT
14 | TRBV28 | ASRGTGRGLTDTQY
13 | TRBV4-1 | ASSQGRAGNSPLH
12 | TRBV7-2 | ASSLDREGNEQY
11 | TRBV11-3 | ASSATGKETQY
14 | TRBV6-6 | ASSYRGQGGDQPQH
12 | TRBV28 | ASSFGFPGGEQF
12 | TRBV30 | ASNLLGGKETQY
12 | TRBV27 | ASRGTFSTGELF
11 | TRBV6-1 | ASTWSSDYEQY
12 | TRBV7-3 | ASSIGLAGGHPF
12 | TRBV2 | ASSVGRGRGEQF
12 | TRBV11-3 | ASSFGQGTYEQY
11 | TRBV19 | ASSMAVYQPQH
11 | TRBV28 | ASSFAGQETQY
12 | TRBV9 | ASSGSSGTYEQY
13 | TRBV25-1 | ASSEVGPTNEKLF
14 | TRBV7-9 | ASSPPERGGQETQY